The entry that follows covers one T cell receptor beta chain sequence. Its recognized antigen is unknown. There are no base qualities to consult, and no much larger clone falls within one base. These data originate in a study of blood T cell repertoires in COVID-19 (TCRdb year 2020). About the investigation overall: Samples covering the acute and convalescent phases of COVID-19 were provided by collaborators in the United States, Italy and Spain. Samples were obtained from the ongoing ImmuneRACE study (first 160 participants) and from some 1,200 subjects provided by 6 global collaborators. Subjects who had been exposed to COVID-19, were actively infected with it, or had recovered from it provided the deeply sampled blood TCRbeta repertoires that made up the dataset. The material from the prospective study consisted of cDNA or gDNA derived from T cells, B-cell-depleted T cells, or PBMCs. The repertoires were released in a freely available public database intended as a resource for research on the immune response to SARS-CoV-2. Where HLA class I and class II types were available, the types were taken from metadata supplied by the sample provider, not from assay-based typing. Nearly every sample came with metadata listing a de-identified subject ID, COVID-19 status, age in years and sex.

The collaborating institutions used their own protocols to collect whole blood in K2EDTA tubes. For TCRbeta analysis, collaborators shipped samples as frozen whole blood, isolated PBMCs, or DNA extracted from either of those sample types. TCRbeta CDR3 regions were amplified from genomic DNA by means of the immunoSEQ Assay, a bias-controlled multiplex PCR. Per the authors' processing: Nucleated cell counts per sample were estimated from amplification of reference gene primers within the assay. Sequence reads were collapsed and filtered to measure the absolute abundance of every unique TCRbeta CDR3 rearrangement. For each sample, productive Simpson clonality was calculated by taking the square root of Simpson's diversity index across productive rearrangements. TCRdb's version of the immuneACCESS table is confined to in-frame rearrangements and falls short of the full clone set. An unresolved V gene accounts for under half of the shortfall where checked; the remainder is of unknown origin. For V, J and clone size, that table is used; D and trimming come from the DNA. A total of roughly 220,000 clones appear in this sample, over 60% of them only once. Less than 7% of the sample comes from the top ten.

The germline V gene sets CDR1 to MNHNS and CDR2 to SASEGT. The CDR3 runs 16 residues from the cysteine to the phenylalanine. Left in the record is the CDR3 DNA by itself, 48 bases read in frame from the first base. V trim: 4 bases; J trim: 5 bases; unmatched bases: 11. General study outcomes and caveats: The amount of clinical and demographic metadata varied by source and participant and was provided uncurated.

Source material: peripheral blood. The chain is made from TRBV6-1 and TRBJ2-1; TRBD2 matches 7 bases in the middle. This TCR came from a woman in her seventies with acute or convalescent COVID-19. CDR3 region: CASSGARAGVHNEQFF. In nucleotides, the sequence is TGTGCCAGCAGTGGGGCCCGGGCGGGAGTCCACAATGAGCAGTTCTTC.